Reported below is one T cell receptor (beta chain). Here immunoSEQ multiplex PCR was the method, and the copy in TCRdb shows in-frame clones only, minus some. The profile shows 20,000 or so clones, 65% to 90% of them singletons. The data belong to a study of OX40 agonist ivuxolimab in advanced cancers. V dropped 0 bases and J dropped 7 bases, with 11 bases sitting between them. CDR1 and CDR2 from the germline V gene are SGHRS and YFSETQ. The CDR3 totals 13 residues. The specimen was CD4+ or CD8+ T cells sorted from blood, collected in a trial of the OX40 agonist ivuxolimab. This TCR came from an adult with an advanced solid tumor such as melanoma, head and neck, liver or kidney cancer. The V call is TRBV5-1, the J call TRBJ2-7, with D tentatively TRBD1 (6 bases). The DNA of the CDR3 is TGCGCCAGCAGCTTGGAACCCCAGGGGGAGCAGTACTTC. It translates to CASSLEPQGEQYF.